This T cell receptor beta chain was captured by sequencing in a study of cytomegalovirus exposure and HLA in healthy donors. It was with 60 Vbeta and 13 Jbeta primers that the PCR ran. The method was immunoSEQ multiplex PCR; TCRdb's version includes in-frame clones alone and lacks a portion of them. The repertoire holds over 150,000 clones, around 80% seen once, with about 2.3% in the top ten. Trimming removed 0 bases from V and 4 bases from J; junction bases left unmatched: 2. CDR3 length: 16 residues. Germline lookup yields CDR1 SGHRS and CDR2 YFSETQ. This clonotype originated in a woman in her twenties or thirties in good health and CMV-seronegative. Specimen: PBMCs. The genes are TRBV5-1 and TRBJ2-5; TRBD2 aligns across 14 bases. In DNA form, the CDR3 reads TGCGCCAGCAGCTTGGTCGGGACTAGCGGGGGAGAGACCCAGTACTTC. This codes for CASSLVGTSGGETQYF.